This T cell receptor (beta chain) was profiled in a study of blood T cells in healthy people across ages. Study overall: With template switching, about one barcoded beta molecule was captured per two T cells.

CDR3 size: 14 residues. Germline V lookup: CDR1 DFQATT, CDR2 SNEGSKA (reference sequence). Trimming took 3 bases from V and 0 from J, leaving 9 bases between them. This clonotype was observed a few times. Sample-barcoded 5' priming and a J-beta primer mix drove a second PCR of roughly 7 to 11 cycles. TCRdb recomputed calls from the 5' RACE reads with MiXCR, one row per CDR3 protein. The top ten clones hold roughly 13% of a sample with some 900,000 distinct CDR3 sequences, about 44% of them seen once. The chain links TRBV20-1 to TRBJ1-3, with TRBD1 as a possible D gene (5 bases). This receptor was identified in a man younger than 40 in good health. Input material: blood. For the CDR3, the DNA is TGCAGTGCTAGGCAGGGAAGCTCTGGAAACACCATATATTTT. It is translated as CSARQGSSGNTIYF.